The 32 T cell receptor beta chains below were found in one sample sequenced in a study of T cells of healthy individuals. TCRdb ran MiXCR on the 5' RACE reads and lists one entry per CDR3 protein. The sample holds around 63,000 distinct CDR3 sequences, 15% to 20% seen once. The source of these receptors is a human donor in good health.

This clonotype was seen at least ten times. One end of the junction fails to match germline, which may point to a read error. The rearrangement uses TRBV20-1 and TRBJ1-4; 10 nucleotides line up with TRBD1. The CDR3 contains 13 residues. The germline CDR1 and CDR2 sequences are DFQATT and SNEGSKA (reference sequence). The CDR3 spells CSAGDRGREKLFF. For the CDR3, the DNA is TGCAGTGCTGGAGACAGGGGGCGCGAAAAACTGTTTTTT.

This clonotype was detected many times. The V and J genes are TRBV5-6 and TRBJ1-4; D is uncertain. Per the germline V gene, CDR1 is SGHDT and CDR2 is YYEEEE. The V and J ends lost 1 base and 0 bases respectively, with 4 bases between them. The CDR3 totals 14 residues. Written as DNA, the CDR3 is TGTGCCAGCAGCTTGAGGACAACTAATGAAAAACTGTTTTTT. This codes for CASSLRTTNEKLFF.

The table lists this clonotype with many counts. This chain's CDR3 is CASSVGRGNTIYF. CDR3 nucleotides: TGTGCCAGCAGCGTAGGACGGGGAAACACCATATATTTT. The rearrangement joins TRBV9 to TRBJ1-3; D gene ambiguous. Germline values: CDR1 SGDLS, CDR2 YYNGEE. This CDR3 is built from 13 residues. V was trimmed by 0 bases and J by 4 bases, leaving 5 bases between them.

This clonotype is a singleton in its sample. This CDR3 is CASSAGATSTDTQYF. CDR3 coding DNA: TGTGCCAGCAGTGCGGGGGCAACAAGCACAGATACGCAGTATTTT. V gene TRBV5-4 combines with J gene TRBJ2-3; possibly TRBD2 for D (7 bases). V lost 5 bases to trimming and J lost 0 bases, with 13 bases between them. CDR3 size: 15 residues. Germline assignment: CDR1 SGHNT and CDR2 YYREEE (reference sequence).

This clonotype came up many times. This chain links TRBV6-5 with TRBJ1-3; perhaps TRBD1 as D (5 bases). V was shortened by 9 bases and J by 0 bases, with 12 bases between the two germline ends. This CDR3 is built from 14 residues. Germline V gene sequence: CDR1 MNHEY, CDR2 SVGAGI. The CDR3 spells CASWSGLSGNTIYF. DNA of the CDR3: TGTGCCAGTTGGTCGGGGCTCTCTGGAAACACCATATATTTT.

This clonotype was recorded at least ten times. The rearrangement uses TRBV28 and TRBJ2-2; TRBD2 aligns across 7 bases. Losses at the gene ends were 7 bases for V and 7 bases for J; bases not matched to a gene: 9. The CDR3 totals 14 residues. The V gene's germline CDR1 is MDHEN and CDR2 SYDVKM. The DNA of the CDR3 is TGTGCCAGCAACAGCCTACTAGCGTTCGGGGAGCTGTTTTTT. Its protein product is CASNSLLAFGELFF.

This clonotype was seen just once. The rearrangement uses TRBV19 and TRBJ2-1; D not certain. The germline gives CDR1 LNHDA, CDR2 SQIVND (reference sequence). The CDR3 totals 17 residues. Trimming took 4 bases from V and 0 from J, leaving 16 bases between them. CDR3: CASSTPLRPSSYNEQFF. In nucleotides, the CDR3 is TGTGCCAGTAGTACCCCCTTGCGGCCCAGCTCCTACAATGAGCAGTTCTTC.

This clonotype occurred many times. The CDR3 region is CASSLGGGYEQYF. CDR3 nucleotides: TGTGCCAGCAGCTTAGGTGGCGGGTACGAGCAGTACTTC. This sequence joins TRBV7-2 and TRBJ2-7; D might be TRBD2 (5 bases). The CDR3 has 13 residues. V lost 1 base, J lost 4 bases, and 8 bases lay in between. The germline gives CDR1 SGHTA, CDR2 FQGNSA.

Only a few counts were recorded for this clonotype. The chain recombines TRBV27 with TRBJ1-5, with D possibly being TRBD1 (5 bases). In germline, CDR1 is MNHEY, CDR2 SMNVEV (reference sequence). The CDR3 runs to 18 residues. Deletions cut 5 bases from V and 1 base from J, with 21 bases between. CDR3 sequence reads: CASSLKRDRNQSNQPQHF. CDR3 nucleotides: TGTGCCAGCAGTCTAAAAAGGGACCGAAATCAGAGCAATCAGCCCCAGCATTTT.

In its sample, this clonotype was seen a few times. The V gene is TRBV28, the J gene TRBJ2-5, with 8 bases matching TRBD2. The germline V gene has CDR1 MDHEN and CDR2 SYDVKM. This CDR3 spans 14 amino acids. Trimming at V came to 6 bases and at J to 1 base, leaving 4 bases not matched to a gene. The CDR3 loop is CASRLADPQETQYF. CDR3 nucleotide sequence: TGTGCCAGCAGACTAGCGGATCCCCAAGAGACCCAGTACTTC.

This clonotype was seen repeatedly, ten times or more. This chain connects TRBV3-1 to TRBJ1-2, with D maybe TRBD1 (5 bases). With 6 bases removed from V and 4 bases from J, the gap between germline ends came to 15 bases. Germline V CDR1 and CDR2: LGHDT, YNNKEL (reference sequence). The CDR3 consists of 14 residues. CDR3 protein: CASSQTGDGYGYTF. The CDR3 nucleotides are TGTGCCAGCAGTCAAACAGGAGACGGCTATGGCTACACCTTC.

The rearrangement links TRBV4-3 to TRBJ2-7; TRBD1 aligns across 9 bases. V was pared by 2 bases and J by 7 bases, with 9 bases of the junction left unmatched. The CDR3 is 15 amino acids. Germline CDR1 reads LGHNA; CDR2 reads YSLEER. The CDR3 DNA reads as TGCGCCAGCAGCCAAACAGGGGGCTCAGGGTATGAGCAGTACTTC. This encodes CASSQTGGSGYEQYF.

The V and J genes are TRBV5-6 and TRBJ2-1, with 10 bases matching TRBD2. Losses at the gene ends were 5 bases for V and 4 bases for J; bases not matched to a gene: 6. Germline-derived CDR1 and CDR2 are SGHDT and YYEEEE. The CDR3 covers 15 residues. CDR3 nucleotides: TGTGCCAGCAGTTTCGGACTAGCGGCATACAATGAGCAGTTCTTC. It is translated as CASSFGLAAYNEQFF.

The CDR3 loop reads CASSMGQANTEAFF. In DNA form, the CDR3 reads TGCGCCAGCAGCATGGGACAGGCGAACACTGAAGCTTTCTTT. The chain employs TRBV5-1 and TRBJ1-1; 8 positions match TRBD1. This CDR3 comprises 14 residues. Germline CDR1 is SGHRS and CDR2 is YFSETQ. V shed 4 bases, J shed 1 base, and the junction held 3 bases outside the gene matches.

In this sample, this clonotype turned up once. V gene TRBV20-1 combines with J gene TRBJ2-4, with D uncertain. With 0 bases removed from V and 0 bases from J, the gap between germline ends came to 6 bases. The CDR3 is 14 amino acids. The germline V gene has CDR1 DFQATT and CDR2 SNEGSKA (reference sequence). CDR3 region: CSARDSLAKNIQYF. The CDR3 region has the DNA TGCAGTGCTAGAGATAGTCTAGCCAAAAACATTCAGTACTTC.

This sequence joins TRBV15 and TRBJ2-1; perhaps TRBD2 as D (5 bases). CDR1 and CDR2 from the germline V gene are LNHNV and YYDKDF (reference sequence). V was shortened by 8 bases and J by 7 bases, with 9 bases between the two germline ends. This CDR3 contains 11 residues. This CDR3 reads CATRGGNEQFF. Here the CDR3 DNA reads TGTGCCACCCGAGGCGGGAATGAGCAGTTCTTC.

There are a few counts of this clonotype. The chain carries TRBV5-1 and TRBJ2-3, with 7 bases fitting TRBD1. From germline, CDR1 is SGHRS and CDR2 YFSETQ. V shed 2 bases and J 4 bases; nucleotides not matched to a gene: 4. This CDR3 contains 14 residues. The DNA of the CDR3 is TGCGCCAGCAGCTTTGACAGGGTGTCAGATACGCAGTATTTT. Translation: CASSFDRVSDTQYF.

The table lists this clonotype with a few counts. The genes are TRBV15 and TRBJ1-4; D gene uncertain. V lost 0 bases and J 7 bases, leaving 6 bases between the germline ends. Germline V gene lookup returns CDR1 LNHNV and CDR2 YYDKDF (reference sequence). The CDR3 extends over 13 amino acids. In DNA, the CDR3 is TGTGCCACCAGCAGAGATTCGGGTGAAAAACTGTTTTTT. Translated: CATSRDSGEKLFF.

This clonotype has ten or more counts. This chain connects TRBV29-1 to TRBJ1-1; perhaps TRBD1 as D (6 bases). Germline values: CDR1 SQVTM, CDR2 ANQGSEA. CDR3 size: 12 residues. V was trimmed by 7 bases and J by 4 bases, leaving 13 bases between them. CDR3 DNA sequence: TGCAGCGCACTCGCAGGGGCCACTGAAGCTTTCTTT. Translated, it gives CSALAGATEAFF.

The genes are TRBV6-6 and TRBJ2-7; D unclear. The length of the CDR3 is 14 residues. CDR1 and CDR2 from the germline V gene are MNHNY and SVGAGI (reference sequence). V lost 0 bases, J lost 2 bases, and 8 bases lay in between. Here the CDR3 reads CASSYSTPAYEQYF. The CDR3 bases are TGTGCCAGCAGTTACTCGACGCCTGCCTACGAGCAGTACTTC.

This clonotype was recorded at least ten times. The chain recombines TRBV29-1 with TRBJ2-5; no firm D call. The V and J ends lost 7 bases and 2 bases respectively, with 11 bases between them. Germline lookup yields CDR1 SQVTM and CDR2 ANQGSEA. The CDR3 is made up of 12 amino acids. The CDR3 loop is CSAVSLQETQYF. CDR3 nucleotide sequence: TGCAGCGCTGTGTCACTACAAGAGACCCAGTACTTC.

This clonotype was observed many times. CDR3 residues: CASSAGTSGAQYF. CDR3 nucleotide sequence: TGTGCCAGCAGCGCCGGGACTAGCGGGGCCCAGTACTTC. The chain combines TRBV12-3 or TRBV12-4 with TRBJ2-5, with 13 nucleotides matching TRBD2. CDR3 length: 13 amino acids. The V gene end was trimmed by 6 bases and the J gene end by 9 bases; junction bases not matched to a gene: 4.

The CDR3 protein is CASSQDSRSYEQYF. The DNA of the CDR3 is TGCGCCAGCAGCCAAGATTCCCGGTCCTACGAGCAGTACTTC. The chain is built from TRBV4-3 and TRBJ2-7; D is uncertain. The CDR3 length is 14 residues. The V gene lost 0 bases and the J gene lost 1 base, with 7 bases spanning the gap. Germline CDR1 LGHNA, CDR2 YSLEER.

This clonotype was counted only a few times. The chain links TRBV5-1 to TRBJ2-7, with a possible D match to TRBD2 (6 bases). This CDR3 has 14 residues. Trimming took 5 bases from V and 0 from J, leaving 12 bases between them. Germline V lookup: CDR1 SGHRS, CDR2 YFSETQ. The CDR3 region has the DNA TGCGCCAGCAGAGTCGGGACTTTCTCCTACGAGCAGTACTTC. Its translation: CASRVGTFSYEQYF.

This clonotype was detected ten times or more. The chain couples TRBV7-2 to TRBJ2-1; 10 positions agree with TRBD2. Per germline, CDR1 SGHTA and CDR2 FQGNSA. The CDR3 runs 16 residues. After removal of 2 bases from V and 9 bases from J, the junction contained 10 bases not matched to a gene. CDR3 sequence (DNA): TGTGCCAGCAGCTTATGGGCTAGCGGGAGCTTGGGTGAGCAGTTCTTC. It translates to CASSLWASGSLGEQFF.

The rearrangement uses TRBV12-3 or TRBV12-4 and TRBJ1-4; no clear D gene. Trimming removed 7 bases at V and 7 bases at J, with 16 bases between. The CDR3 extends over 14 amino acids. CDR3 in DNA: TGTGCCAGCACCAGCAGCAGAGAGAGTGAAAAACTGTTTTTT. It encodes CASTSSRESEKLFF.

The genes are TRBV10-2 and TRBJ2-3; 7 nucleotides align to TRBD2. Germline CDR1 is WSHSY and CDR2 is SAAADI. The CDR3 covers 13 residues. Losses at the gene ends were 7 bases for V and 3 bases for J; bases not matched to a gene: 4. The CDR3 sequence: CASTGGGTDTQYF. The CDR3 DNA follows: TGCGCCAGCACCGGGGGAGGGACAGATACGCAGTATTTT.

This clonotype was seen more than once but under ten times. V usage is TRBV18 and J usage is TRBJ2-1; 13 bases match TRBD2. V was pared by 5 bases and J by 9 bases, with 10 bases of the junction left unmatched. The CDR3 covers 16 residues. Germline loops: CDR1 KGHSH, CDR2 LQKENI. CDR3 sequence reads: CASSTGTSGITGEQFF. The CDR3 bases are TGTGCCAGCTCAACCGGGACTAGCGGGATCACGGGTGAGCAGTTCTTC. Complete variable domain (other parts from reference TRBV18 and TRBJ2-1): NAGVMQNPRHLVRRRGQEARLRCSPMKGHSHVYWYRQLPEEGLKFMVYLQKENIIDESGMPKERFSAEFPKEGPSILRIQQVVRGDSAAYFCASSTGTSGITGEQFFGPGTRLTVL.

The chain has TRBV12-3 or TRBV12-4 and TRBJ2-7; 10 bases agree with TRBD2. The CDR3 spans 15 residues. Trimming at V came to 2 bases and at J to 2 bases, leaving 3 bases not matched to a gene. The CDR3 DNA follows: TGTGCCAGCAGTTTAAGCGGGGGGGCCCCCTACGAGCAGTACTTC. It is translated as CASSLSGGAPYEQYF.

This clonotype was seen at least ten times. DNA of the CDR3: TGCAGTGTGGGATTGAGGGGGAATCAAGAGACCCAGTACTTC. Encoded protein: CSVGLRGNQETQYF. The V gene is TRBV20-1, the J gene TRBJ2-5; D might be TRBD1 (6 bases). The V gene lost 7 bases and the J gene lost 2 bases, with 17 bases spanning the gap. This CDR3 is 14 amino acids long. Per the germline V gene, CDR1 is DFQATT and CDR2 is SNEGSKA (reference sequence).

As DNA, the CDR3 is TGTGCCAGCAGCTTAGTGGGCGGCCGGGCGGGACCCCAGCATTTT. Its translation: CASSLVGGRAGPQHF. The gene calls are TRBV7-2 and TRBJ1-5, with unresolved D. Between the trimmed V and J ends, which lost 1 base and 10 bases, there was a span of 17 bases. From germline, CDR1 is SGHTA and CDR2 FQGNSA. The CDR3 is 15 residues long.

The table lists this clonotype with a few counts. The chain joins TRBV6-2 or TRBV6-3 to TRBJ2-1, with D unresolved. CDR1 is MNHEY, CDR2 SVGEGT, per germline. V shed 5 bases and J shed 0 bases, with 17 bases lying between them. CDR3 length: 17 residues. CDR3 sequence: CASSGFQAFSSYNEQFF. The DNA of the CDR3 is TGTGCCAGCAGTGGTTTTCAAGCGTTCAGCTCCTACAATGAGCAGTTCTTC.